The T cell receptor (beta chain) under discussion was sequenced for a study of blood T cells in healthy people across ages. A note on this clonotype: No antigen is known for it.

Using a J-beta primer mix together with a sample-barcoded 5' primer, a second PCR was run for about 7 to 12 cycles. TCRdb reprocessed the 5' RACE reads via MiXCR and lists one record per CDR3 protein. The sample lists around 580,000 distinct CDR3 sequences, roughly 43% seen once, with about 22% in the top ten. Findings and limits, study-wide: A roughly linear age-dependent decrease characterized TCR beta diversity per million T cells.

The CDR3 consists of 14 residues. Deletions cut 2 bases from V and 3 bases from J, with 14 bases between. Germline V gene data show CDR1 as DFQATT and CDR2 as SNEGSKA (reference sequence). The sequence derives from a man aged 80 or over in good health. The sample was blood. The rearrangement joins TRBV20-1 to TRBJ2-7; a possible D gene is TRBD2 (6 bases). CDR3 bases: TGCAGTGCTAGACCCCCTAGCGCGGTCTACGAGCAGTACTTC. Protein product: CSARPPSAVYEQYF.